A single sample gave rise to the 26 T cell receptor beta chains below, sequenced in a study of T cells in Graves' hyperthyroidism and ophthalmopathy. TCR beta CDR3 regions were amplified from RNA. The HTBI primer set was used in a first-round RT-PCR of the TCR CDR3. TCRdb reprocessed the multiplex PCR reads with MiXCR, giving one entry per CDR3 protein. The profile covers over 500,000 distinct CDR3 sequences, with around 15% appearing a single time and around 14% taken by the ten largest. Sequencing input: blood. The source is a woman in her 40s with Graves' hyperthyroidism.

In its sample, this clonotype was seen a few times. V gene TRBV6-2 or TRBV6-3 combines with J gene TRBJ1-1, with 10 bases identical to TRBD1. V trimming: 5 bases; J trimming: 1 base; junction bases outside the gene matches: 4. The CDR3 covers 15 residues. CDR1 is MNHEY and CDR2 is SVGEGT in the germline V gene. For the CDR3, the DNA is TGTGCCAGCAGTGACGGACAGGGGGGGAACACTGAAGCTTTCTTT. This sequence encodes CASSDGQGGNTEAFF.

The sample holds a few counts of this clonotype. A clone one base away is much larger, so this may be a read error. The chain carries TRBV7-9 and TRBJ2-5, with 10 bases fitting TRBD2. V gave up 5 bases and J gave up 2 bases; unmatched junction bases: 5. In germline, CDR1 is SEHNR, CDR2 FQNEAQ (reference sequence). This CDR3 has 15 residues. Here the CDR3 reads CASSVLLAGQETQYF. The CDR3 DNA sequence: TGTGCCAGCAGCGTCCTACTAGCGGGACAAGAGACCCAGTACTTC.

This chain uses TRBV18 with TRBJ1-4, with a weak D call TRBD1 (6 bases). The germline V and J ends were trimmed by 6 bases and 5 bases, with 10 bases remaining between them. CDR3 length: 13 amino acids. In germline, CDR1 is KGHSH, CDR2 LQKENI. The CDR3 is CASSTTGNEKLFF. The CDR3 nucleotides read TGTGCCAGCTCTACCACAGGGAATGAAAAACTGTTTTTT. The whole variable domain, remainder taken from reference TRBV18 and TRBJ1-4, is NAGVMQNPRHLVRRRGQEARLRCSPMKGHSHVYWYRQLPEEGLKFMVYLQKENIIDESGMPKERFSAEFPKEGPSILRIQQVVRGDSAAYFCASSTTGNEKLFFGSGTQLSVL.

This clonotype was detected many times. The V and J genes are TRBV15 and TRBJ2-1; D is perhaps TRBD1 (6 bases). Trimming stripped 1 base from V and 7 bases from J, with 17 bases between. The germline V gene encodes CDR1 LNHNV and CDR2 YYDKDF (reference sequence). CDR3 length: 16 amino acids. CDR3 sequence reads: CATSRVKGAGANEQFF. CDR3 in DNA: TGTGCCACCAGCAGAGTCAAGGGAGCAGGGGCGAATGAGCAGTTCTTC.

This clonotype was detected many times. CDR3 nucleotides: TGCGCCAGCAGCCTCCGGGACAGCTGGGGCACTGAAGCTTTCTTT. Amino acid sequence: CASSLRDSWGTEAFF. This rearrangement joins TRBV4-1 to TRBJ1-1, with 7 nucleotides matching TRBD1. The trim removed 4 bases at V and 4 bases at J, leaving 9 bases unmatched. The CDR3 totals 15 residues. Germline CDR1 reads MGHRA; CDR2 reads YSYEKL.

This clonotype was observed at least ten times. The chain is built from TRBV5-1 and TRBJ1-6; a possible D gene is TRBD1 (5 bases). Germline CDR1 and CDR2: SGHRS and YFSETQ. V was cut by 4 bases and J by 7 bases, with 12 bases left in between. The CDR3 loop spans 14 amino acids. CDR3 DNA: TGCGCCAGCAGCGCGGGACCCGAGAATTCACCCCTCCACTTT. Translating it yields CASSAGPENSPLHF.

This clonotype was seen only a few times. The chain carries TRBV13 and TRBJ2-3; TRBD2 matches 9 bases. V lost 2 bases and J lost 2; bases outside the gene matches: 5. This CDR3 region has 16 residues. Germline V gene sequence: CDR1 PRHDT, CDR2 FYEKMQ (reference sequence). The CDR3 bases are TGTGCCAGCAGCTTAATGGGGACTAGCTCCACAGATACGCAGTATTTT. Translation: CASSLMGTSSTDTQYF.

The CDR3 sequence is CASSLVWRDGAGELFF. CDR3 bases: TGTGCCAGCAGCTTAGTGTGGAGGGATGGGGCCGGGGAGCTGTTTTTT. This chain links TRBV7-8 with TRBJ2-2, with D possibly being TRBD2 (6 bases). This CDR3 spans 16 amino acids. Germline V gene sequence: CDR1 SGHVS, CDR2 FQNEAQ. The V end was cut by 1 base, the J end by 6 bases, with 15 bases between.

This clonotype was picked up many times. V usage is TRBV27 and J usage is TRBJ2-3; 14 bases align to TRBD2. The V segment lost 5 bases and the J segment 4 bases; nucleotides outside the gene matches: 5. Germline lookup yields CDR1 MNHEY and CDR2 SMNVEV (reference sequence). The CDR3 runs 16 residues. This CDR3 is CASSPGTSGSADTQYF. The CDR3 DNA reads TGTGCCAGCAGTCCAGGGACTAGCGGGAGCGCAGATACGCAGTATTTT.

This clonotype has just a few counts. The V call is TRBV15, the J call TRBJ2-3; no reliable D call. In germline, CDR1 is LNHNV, CDR2 YYDKDF (reference sequence). The germline V and J ends were trimmed by 5 bases and 2 bases, with 11 bases remaining between them. The CDR3 length is 14 residues. The CDR3 DNA sequence: TGTGCCACCAGCCAGGTCCACTTCACAGATACGCAGTATTTT. It codes for CATSQVHFTDTQYF.

The rearrangement joins TRBV29-1 to TRBJ1-5; D might be TRBD1 (5 bases). From germline, CDR1 is SQVTM and CDR2 ANQGSEA. V lost 2 bases to trimming and J lost 1 base, with 6 bases between them. The CDR3 extends over 13 amino acids. The CDR3 here is CSVEQGSNQPQHF. The DNA for the CDR3 is TGCAGCGTTGAACAGGGCAGCAATCAGCCCCAGCATTTT.

Comments on this clonotype: The conserved final phenylalanine or tryptophan is absent from the CDR3, which likely points to a read error. This sequence joins TRBV24-1 and TRBJ2-3; 8 nucleotides agree with TRBD2. CDR1 is KGHDR and CDR2 is SFDVKD in the germline V gene. The junction had 5 bases not matched to a gene; V was cut back by 1 base and J by 3 bases. This CDR3 spans 16 amino acids. The CDR3 DNA sequence: TGTGCCACCAGTGATTTAAGCGGGAGTATGACAGATACGCAGTATCTT. Encoded protein: CATSDLSGSMTDTQYL.

This clonotype was seen more than once but under ten times. The chain has TRBV3-1 and TRBJ2-7; TRBD2 matches at 9 bases. The CDR3 covers 13 residues. V shed 5 bases and J 6 bases; nucleotides not matched to a gene: 5. Germline CDR1 reads LGHDT; CDR2 reads YNNKEL (reference sequence). The CDR3 DNA reads as TGTGCCAGCAGCTGGCTAGCGGGACGCGAGCAGTACTTC. The encoded protein is CASSWLAGREQYF.

This clonotype came up many times. The genes are TRBV27 and TRBJ2-1; 9 nucleotides match TRBD1. Germline V gene sequence: CDR1 MNHEY, CDR2 SMNVEV (reference sequence). V lost 5 bases, J lost 2 bases, and 1 base stayed unmatched. This CDR3 contains 14 residues. The CDR3 region has the DNA TGTGCCAGCAGTCGACAGGGGGCCTACAATGAGCAGTTCTTC. It encodes CASSRQGAYNEQFF.

The chain couples TRBV9 to TRBJ2-2; D not certain. Trimming took 1 base from V and 4 from J, leaving 5 bases between them. Germline V gene sequence: CDR1 SGDLS, CDR2 YYNGEE. This CDR3 is 13 amino acids long. The CDR3 bases are TGTGCCAGCAGCGTACAGCGCACCGGGGAGCTGTTTTTT. It yields the protein CASSVQRTGELFF.

Of note for this clonotype: A read error is possible here, since a much larger clone lies one base away. The DNA for the CDR3 is TGTGCCAGCAGTTTTTCCTCTTCAGATGAGCAGTTCTTC. Protein sequence: CASSFSSSDEQFF. The gene calls are TRBV28 and TRBJ2-1; no clear D. The V gene's germline CDR1 is MDHEN and CDR2 SYDVKM. The CDR3 length is 13 residues. V gave up 3 bases and J gave up 8 bases, with 11 bases separating them.

There are many counts of this clonotype. The chain carries TRBV20-1 and TRBJ2-5; 10 nucleotides match TRBD2. V shed 2 bases, J shed 5 bases, and the junction held 11 bases outside the gene matches. The germline V gene has CDR1 DFQATT and CDR2 SNEGSKA (reference sequence). There are 16 residues in the CDR3. The CDR3 nucleotides are TGCAGTGCTAGAAGGGCCCTAGCGGGAGCATCGGAGACCCAGTACTTC. It codes for CSARRALAGASETQYF.

This clonotype was found many times. The gene calls are TRBV2 and TRBJ1-1, with D possibly TRBD1 on 5 matching bases. V shed 7 bases and J shed 1 base, with 10 bases lying between them. Germline CDR1 is SNHLY and CDR2 is FYNNEI. The CDR3 extends over 13 amino acids. CDR3 in amino acids: CASTRDPNTEAFF. DNA of the CDR3: TGTGCCAGCACCAGGGACCCGAACACTGAAGCTTTCTTT.

This clonotype was seen many times. This chain uses TRBV6-2 or TRBV6-3 with TRBJ2-1; D possibly matches TRBD1 or TRBD2 (5 bases each). V lost 10 bases to trimming and J lost 8 bases, with 15 bases between them. The CDR3 sequence is 12 residues long. CDR1 is MNHEY, CDR2 SVGEGT, per germline. The CDR3 DNA reads as TGTGCCACTTGGATTGGGGGATATGAGCAGTTCTTC. Its translation is CATWIGGYEQFF.

The chain is built from TRBV12-3 or TRBV12-4 and TRBJ2-5; weak D call: TRBD1 (6 bases). The CDR3 length is 15 residues. Trimming took 5 bases from V and 5 from J, leaving 18 bases between them. The CDR3 DNA is TGTGCCAGCAGTCCCTCGACAGGCCCCGGGGAGACCCAGTACTTC. It is translated as CASSPSTGPGETQYF.

The V call is TRBV4-2, the J call TRBJ2-7; perhaps TRBD2 as D (6 bases). V was clipped by 0 bases and J by 5 bases, with 14 bases between them. The CDR3 is made up of 15 amino acids. Germline CDR1 reads LGHNA; CDR2 reads YNFKEQ. The CDR3 region has the DNA TGTGCCAGCAGCCAAGATAAACTAGCTGTGGACGAGCAGTACTTC. Its translation is CASSQDKLAVDEQYF.

In its sample, this clonotype was seen many times. J is TRBJ1-5 and V is TRBV12-3 or TRBV12-4, with D possibly being TRBD1 (6 bases). The V end lost 4 bases, the J end lost 6 bases, and 10 bases lay between the germline ends. The CDR3 covers 13 residues. The CDR3 DNA follows: TGTGCCAGCAGTTGGGAGGGGGGTCAGCCCCAGCATTTT. It encodes CASSWEGGQPQHF.

This clonotype has ten or more counts. The chain couples TRBV7-3 to TRBJ2-1, with 7 bases fitting TRBD2. CDR1 SGHTA and CDR2 FQGTGA come from the germline V gene. V dropped 5 bases and J dropped 0; count of bases not matched to a gene: 7. The CDR3 is 16 residues long. This CDR3 reads CASSTSSGSSYNEQFF. DNA of the CDR3: TGTGCCAGCAGCACCTCTAGCGGAAGCTCCTACAATGAGCAGTTCTTC.

V is TRBV7-2 and J is TRBJ2-2, with D possibly TRBD1 on 6 matching bases. Germline V gene data show CDR1 as SGHTA and CDR2 as FQGNSA. This CDR3 region has 12 residues. Trimming cost V 5 bases and J 9 bases, with 10 bases left between them. The CDR3 coding sequence is TGTGCCAGCAGCCAAACAGGGTGGGAGCTGTTTTTT. It codes for CASSQTGWELFF.

The sample holds many counts of this clonotype. The chain recombines TRBV3-1 with TRBJ2-7; the match to TRBD1 covers 10 bases. The CDR3 covers 15 residues. CDR1 LGHDT and CDR2 YNNKEL come from the germline V gene (reference sequence). Trimming removed 2 bases from V and 5 bases from J; junction bases left unmatched: 6. In nucleotides, the CDR3 is TGTGCCAGCAGCCAAAGGGACAGGGGCTGGGACGAGCAGTACTTC. This codes for CASSQRDRGWDEQYF.

This clonotype was found many times. This chain joins TRBV12-3 or TRBV12-4 and TRBJ2-5; D could derive from TRBD1 or TRBD2 (6 bases each). Trimming stripped 5 bases from V and 2 bases from J, with 12 bases between. There are 14 residues in the CDR3. CDR3 protein: CASSERGLQETQYF. The CDR3 region has the DNA TGTGCCAGCAGTGAACGGGGGCTTCAAGAGACCCAGTACTTC.